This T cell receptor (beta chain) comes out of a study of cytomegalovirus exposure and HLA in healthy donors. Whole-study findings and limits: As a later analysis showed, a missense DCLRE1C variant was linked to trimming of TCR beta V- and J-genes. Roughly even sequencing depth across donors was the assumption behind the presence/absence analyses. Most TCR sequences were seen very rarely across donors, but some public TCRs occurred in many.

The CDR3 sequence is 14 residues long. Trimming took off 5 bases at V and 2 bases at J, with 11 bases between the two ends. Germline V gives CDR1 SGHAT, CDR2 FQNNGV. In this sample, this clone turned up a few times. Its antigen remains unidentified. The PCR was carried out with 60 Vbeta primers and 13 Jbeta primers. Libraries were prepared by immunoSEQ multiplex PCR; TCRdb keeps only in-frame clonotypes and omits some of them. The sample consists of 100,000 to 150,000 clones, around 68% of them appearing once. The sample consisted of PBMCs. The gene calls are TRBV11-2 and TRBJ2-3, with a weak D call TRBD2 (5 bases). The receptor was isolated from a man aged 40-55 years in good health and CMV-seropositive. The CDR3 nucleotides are TGTGCCAGCAGCCTAGGGAGAACCACAGATACGCAGTATTTT. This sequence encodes CASSLGRTTDTQYF.